This note documents a single T cell receptor (beta chain) sequence. The entry originates in a study of blood T cell repertoires in COVID-19. Study context: Some COVID-19 samples were acute and others convalescent; all came from the United States, Italy and Spain. PBMCs, B-cell-depleted T cells, or T cells provided the cDNA or gDNA that made up the material.

The CDR3 has 16 residues. V lost 0 bases and J lost 1, with 13 bases in between. Germline V CDR1 and CDR2: LGHNA, YSLEER. Source study methods: Estimation of nucleated cell counts was performed using reference gene primer amplification. Profiled with immunoSEQ multiplex PCR; TCRdb holds only in-frame clones, not every one. That table is the source of V, J and clone size, and D and trimming were worked out from the DNA. Of approximately 140,000 clones in the sample, roughly 87% were seen once. J is TRBJ2-7 and V is TRBV4-3; possibly TRBD1 for D (6 bases). The specimen sequenced was peripheral blood. The clonotype originates from a woman between 55 and 75 years old with active or convalescent COVID-19. This CDR3 reads CASSQDRTVLSYEQYF. The CDR3 nucleotides read TGCGCCAGCAGCCAAGACAGGACAGTGTTATCCTACGAGCAGTACTTC.